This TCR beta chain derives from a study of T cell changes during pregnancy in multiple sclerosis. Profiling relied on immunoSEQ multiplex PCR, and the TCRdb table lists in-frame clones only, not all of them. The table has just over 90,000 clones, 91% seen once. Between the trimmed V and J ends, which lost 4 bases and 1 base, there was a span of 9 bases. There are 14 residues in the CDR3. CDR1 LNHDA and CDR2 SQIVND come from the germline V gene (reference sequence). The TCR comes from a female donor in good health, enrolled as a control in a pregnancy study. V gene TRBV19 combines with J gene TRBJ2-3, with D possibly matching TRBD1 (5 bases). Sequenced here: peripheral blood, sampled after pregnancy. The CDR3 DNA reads TGTGCCAGTAGTAAGGGCAGGGGCACAGATACGCAGTATTTT. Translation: CASSKGRGTDTQYF. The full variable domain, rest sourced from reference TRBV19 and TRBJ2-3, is DGGITQSPKYLFRKEGQNVTLSCEQNLNHDAMYWYRQDPGQGLRLIYYSQIVNDFQKGDIAEGYSVSREKKESFPLTVTSAQKNPTAFYLCASSKGRGTDTQYFGPGTRLTVL.